Given below is one T cell receptor beta chain in context. The target antigen is unknown. Trimming removed 4 bases from V and 4 bases from J, with 14 bases in between. CDR1 is SGHNT, CDR2 YYREEE, per germline (reference sequence). This CDR3 spans 14 amino acids. This specimen comes from a study of OX40 agonist ivuxolimab in advanced cancers. In the study overall: Patients enrolled in dose escalation were diagnosed with hepatocellular carcinoma, melanoma, renal cell or head and neck cancer.

Findings of the study overall: Average numbers of expanded clones were greater in CD8+ T cells than in CD4+. Clones of CD4+ and CD8+ blood T cells grew by week 6 at doses of 0.1 to 3.0 mg/kg.

The table came from immunoSEQ multiplex PCR; TCRdb's copy has only in-frame clones and leaves some out. This table has over 90,000 clones, 86% appearing once. The source is an adult with an advanced solid tumor such as melanoma, head and neck, liver or kidney cancer. Sequenced here: CD4+ or CD8+ T cells sorted from blood, sampled in a trial of the OX40 agonist ivuxolimab. The chain is built from TRBV5-4 and TRBJ1-1; TRBD1 might be the D (5 bases). For the CDR3, the DNA is TGTGCCAGCAGCCTACACCGGGGGAGCACTGAAGCTTTCTTT. This gives the protein CASSLHRGSTEAFF.